There are a few counts of the clone carrying this T cell receptor (beta chain). The data are from a study of T-cell reconstitution after alpha-beta-depleted transplantation in children. The junction had 10 bases not matched to a gene; V was cut back by 1 base and J by 10 bases. The germline gives CDR1 LGHNA, CDR2 YSLEER. There are 16 residues in the CDR3. Unique molecular identifiers tagged the TCRbeta library. TCRdb redid the calling of the PCR reads with MiXCR, one entry per CDR3 protein. The sample lists 400,000 to 500,000 distinct CDR3 sequences, around 9.9% seen once, with roughly 6% in the top ten.

The chain has TRBV4-3 and TRBJ1-6; 7 positions agree with TRBD1. This sequence originates from a human donor who donated a stem cell graft to a child with acute myeloid leukemia. Here the sequenced sample was PBMCs from the stem cell graft donor, taken from the stem cell graft. The CDR3 loop is CASSQVVGQGGSPLHF. As DNA, the CDR3 is TGCGCCAGCAGCCAAGTCGTGGGTCAGGGGGGCTCACCCCTCCACTTT.